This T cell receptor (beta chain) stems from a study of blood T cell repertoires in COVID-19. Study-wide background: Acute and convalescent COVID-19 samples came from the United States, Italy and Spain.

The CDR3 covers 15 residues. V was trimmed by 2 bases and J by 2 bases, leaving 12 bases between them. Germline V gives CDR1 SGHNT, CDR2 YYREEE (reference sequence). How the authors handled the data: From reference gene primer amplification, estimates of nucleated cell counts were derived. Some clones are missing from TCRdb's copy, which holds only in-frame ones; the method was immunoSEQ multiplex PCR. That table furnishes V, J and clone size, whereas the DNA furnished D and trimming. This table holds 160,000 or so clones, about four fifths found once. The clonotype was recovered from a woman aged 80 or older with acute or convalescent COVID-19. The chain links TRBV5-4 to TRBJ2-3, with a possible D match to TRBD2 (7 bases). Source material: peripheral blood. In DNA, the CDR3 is TGTGCCAGCAGCTTTACGGGGGGCCCCACAGATACGCAGTATTTT. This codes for CASSFTGGPTDTQYF.